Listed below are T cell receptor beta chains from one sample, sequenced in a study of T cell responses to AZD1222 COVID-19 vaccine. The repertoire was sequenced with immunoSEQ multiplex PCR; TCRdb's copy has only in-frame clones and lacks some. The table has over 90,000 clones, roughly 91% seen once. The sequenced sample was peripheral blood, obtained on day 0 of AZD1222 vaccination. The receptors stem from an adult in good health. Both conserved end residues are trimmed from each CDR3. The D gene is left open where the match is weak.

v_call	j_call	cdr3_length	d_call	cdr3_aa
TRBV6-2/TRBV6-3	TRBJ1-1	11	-	ASSYGMNTEAF
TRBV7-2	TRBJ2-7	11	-	ASSLGRVYEQY
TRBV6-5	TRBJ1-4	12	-	ASTPGLSNEKLF
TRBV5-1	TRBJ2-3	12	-	ASSYGTYGDTQY
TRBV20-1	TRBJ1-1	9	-	SARRLTEAF
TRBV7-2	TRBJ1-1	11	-	ASSLAGNTEAF
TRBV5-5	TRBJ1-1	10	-	ASRSGNTEAF
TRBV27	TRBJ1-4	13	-	ASGGHSWANEKLF
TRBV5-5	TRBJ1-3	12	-	ASSPGTDGNTIY
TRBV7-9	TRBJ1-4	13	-	ASSLLGATNEKLF
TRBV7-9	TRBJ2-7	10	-	ASSRDGDEQY
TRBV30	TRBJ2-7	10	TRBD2	AWSWRGSGQY
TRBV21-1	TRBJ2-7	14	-	ASSKGDRYYSYEQY
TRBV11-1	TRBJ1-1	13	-	ASSLELSGGTEAF
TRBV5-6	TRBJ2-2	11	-	ASSPTTTGELF
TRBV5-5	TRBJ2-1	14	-	ASSLFPGASYNEQF
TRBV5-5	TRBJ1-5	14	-	ASSVNPRADNQPQH
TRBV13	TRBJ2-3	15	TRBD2	ASSSVRGDSSTDTQY
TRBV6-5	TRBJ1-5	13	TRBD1	ASKRQGGSNQPQH
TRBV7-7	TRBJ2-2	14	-	ASSPKGRVGTGELF
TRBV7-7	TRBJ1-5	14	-	ASSLKRTTRDQPQH
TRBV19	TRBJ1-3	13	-	ASLDWGYSGNTIY
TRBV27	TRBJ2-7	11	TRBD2	ASRAGGAGEQY
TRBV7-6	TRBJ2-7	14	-	ASSWTIRGKPYEQY
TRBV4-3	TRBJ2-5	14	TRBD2	ASSQDRALAGGIKY
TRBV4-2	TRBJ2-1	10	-	ASNSWGNEQF
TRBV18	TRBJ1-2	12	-	ASSPPSILDGYT
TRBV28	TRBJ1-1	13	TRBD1	ASSLRTTGGLRAF
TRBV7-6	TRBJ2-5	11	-	ASRKGLGETQY
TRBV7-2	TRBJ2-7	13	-	ASSLVAGGLYEQY
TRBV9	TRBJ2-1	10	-	ASSVAEREQF
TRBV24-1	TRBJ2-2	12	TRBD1	ATSDHRGPGELF
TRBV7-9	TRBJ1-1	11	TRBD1	ASSSNRGTEAF